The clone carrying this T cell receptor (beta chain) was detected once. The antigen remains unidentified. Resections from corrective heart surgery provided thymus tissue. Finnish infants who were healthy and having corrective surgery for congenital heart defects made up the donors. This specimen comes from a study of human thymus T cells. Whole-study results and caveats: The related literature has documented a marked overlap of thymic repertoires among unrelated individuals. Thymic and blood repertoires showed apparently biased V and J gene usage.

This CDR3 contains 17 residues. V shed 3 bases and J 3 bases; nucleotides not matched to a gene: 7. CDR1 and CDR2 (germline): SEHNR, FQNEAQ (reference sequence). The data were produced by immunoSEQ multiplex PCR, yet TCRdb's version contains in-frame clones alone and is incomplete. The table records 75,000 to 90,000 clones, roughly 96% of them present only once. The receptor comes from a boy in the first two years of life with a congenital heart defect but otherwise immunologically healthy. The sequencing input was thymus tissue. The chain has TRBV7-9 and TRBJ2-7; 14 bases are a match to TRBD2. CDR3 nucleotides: TGTGCCAGCAGCTTTGTCCCGACTAGCGGGAGGGGCTACGAGCAGTACTTC. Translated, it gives CASSFVPTSGRGYEQYF.